Detailed here is one T cell receptor beta chain. The sample originates from a study of T cells in tumors after PD-1 blockade. Study-wide background: Either cemiplimab 350 mg every 2 weeks or pembrolizumab 200 mg every 3 weeks was given. On average, peripheral blood gave about 120,000 TCR templates and 35,000 to 40,000 unique clonotypes. During anti-PD-1 treatment, some patients continued daily vismodegib 150 mg.

Here immunoSEQ multiplex PCR was the method, and the copy in TCRdb shows in-frame clones only, minus some. This sample has more than 50,000 clones, with about 74% found just once. The CDR3 contains 15 residues. CDR1 is PRHDT, CDR2 FYEKMQ, per germline (reference sequence). V lost 5 bases to trimming and J lost 1 base, with 12 bases between them. The TCR originated in a human donor with basal cell carcinoma. The sequencing here drew on PBMCs, taken after anti-PD-1 treatment. The genes are TRBV13 and TRBJ1-5, with no clear D. The CDR3 sequence is CASSERSISNQPQHF. In DNA, the CDR3 is TGTGCCAGCAGCGAAAGGTCCATCAGCAATCAGCCCCAGCATTTT.